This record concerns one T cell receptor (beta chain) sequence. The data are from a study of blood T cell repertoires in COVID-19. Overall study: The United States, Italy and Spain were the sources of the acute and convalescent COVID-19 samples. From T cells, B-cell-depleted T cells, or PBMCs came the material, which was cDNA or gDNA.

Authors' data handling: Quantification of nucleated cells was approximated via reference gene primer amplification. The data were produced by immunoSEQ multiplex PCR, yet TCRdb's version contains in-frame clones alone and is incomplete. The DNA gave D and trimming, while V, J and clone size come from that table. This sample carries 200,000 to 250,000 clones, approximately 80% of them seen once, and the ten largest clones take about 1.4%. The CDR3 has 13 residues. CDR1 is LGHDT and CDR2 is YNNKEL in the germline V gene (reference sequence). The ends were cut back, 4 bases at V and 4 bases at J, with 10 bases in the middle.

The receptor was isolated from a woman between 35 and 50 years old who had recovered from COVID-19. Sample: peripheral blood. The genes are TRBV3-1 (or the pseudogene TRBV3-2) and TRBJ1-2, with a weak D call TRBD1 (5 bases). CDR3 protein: CASSLPGFYGYTF. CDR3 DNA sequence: TGTGCCAGCAGCCTTCCAGGGTTCTATGGCTACACCTTC.